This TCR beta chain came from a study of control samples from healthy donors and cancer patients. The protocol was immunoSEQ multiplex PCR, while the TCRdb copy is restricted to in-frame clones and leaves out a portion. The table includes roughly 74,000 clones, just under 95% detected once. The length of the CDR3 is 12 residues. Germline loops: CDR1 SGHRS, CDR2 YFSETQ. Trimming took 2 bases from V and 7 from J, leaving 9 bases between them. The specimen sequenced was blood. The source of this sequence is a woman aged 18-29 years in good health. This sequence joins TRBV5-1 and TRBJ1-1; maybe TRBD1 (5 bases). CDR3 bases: TGCGCCAGCAGCTTCCAGGGAGTTGAAGCTTTCTTT. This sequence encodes CASSFQGVEAFF.